This T cell receptor (beta chain) came from a study of T cell changes during pregnancy in multiple sclerosis. Sequencing was performed with immunoSEQ multiplex PCR; in TCRdb, only in-frame clones are kept and a portion is missing. The sample has 90,000 to 120,000 clones, 92% seen once; the top ten hold less than 0.85%. This CDR3 region has 16 residues. The germline gives CDR1 MGHRA, CDR2 YSYEKL. Trimming took off 0 bases at V and 0 bases at J, with 11 bases between the two ends. Sequenced material: peripheral blood, taken in the third trimester of pregnancy. The rearrangement links TRBV4-1 to TRBJ1-1; no reliable D call. The TCR comes from a female donor in good health, enrolled as a control in a pregnancy study. The DNA of the CDR3 is TGCGCCAGCAGCCAAGAGGTGGGCGTTTTGAACACTGAAGCTTTCTTT. It encodes CASSQEVGVLNTEAFF.